This T cell receptor beta chain was profiled in a study of cytomegalovirus exposure and HLA in healthy donors. General study results and limits: Links to common viral pathogens appeared, in a later analysis, for several of the most significant clusters.

13 Jbeta primers and 60 Vbeta primers were used for the PCR. The table came from immunoSEQ multiplex PCR; TCRdb's copy has only in-frame clones and leaves some out. Of about 170,000 clones listed, roughly 80% were seen once; the top ten hold 2.4%. About this clone itself: Its antigen is not known.

V lost 7 bases, J lost 2 bases, and 11 bases stayed unmatched. CDR1 is MDHEN and CDR2 is SYDVKM in the germline V gene. CDR3 size: 15 residues. The chain is built from TRBV28 and TRBJ2-7; TRBD1 matches 7 bases. Sequences were obtained from PBMCs. This TCR was recovered from a male donor in good health and CMV-seronegative. The DNA for the CDR3 is TGTGCCAGCATCCCTACAGGGGCCCCCGCCTACGAGCAGTACTTC. Protein: CASIPTGAPAYEQYF.